The 7 T cell receptor beta chains below all came from one sample that was sequenced in a study of shared clonotypes between healthy human individuals. Clones were read by immunoSEQ multiplex PCR, and TCRdb kept only the in-frame ones, dropping some. Of about a million clones listed, about 75% are singletons. Material for sequencing was memory CD4+ T cells sorted from blood. Described subset: CD45RA-negative fraction. The receptors were gathered from a man aged 18 to 30 in good health.

V is TRBV18 and J is TRBJ1-1; tentative D call: TRBD1 (6 bases). V shed 6 bases and J shed 6 bases, with 20 bases lying between them. The CDR3 has 15 amino acids. Germline V lookup: CDR1 KGHSH, CDR2 LQKENI. As DNA, the CDR3 is TGTGCCAGCTCGCAAACGACACAGGGAAGGGCTGAAGCTTTCTTT. Protein product: CASSQTTQGRAEAFF.

This clone was seen once. The rearrangement links TRBV10-2 to TRBJ1-4, with D unresolved. The V and J ends lost 6 bases and 8 bases respectively, with 7 bases between them. CDR3 length: 11 amino acids. Germline CDR1 is WSHSY and CDR2 is SAAADI. The CDR3 DNA sequence: TGCGCCAGCAGGAAAGGGGAAAAACTGTTTTTT. Protein product: CASRKGEKLFF.

The chain is built from TRBV29-1 and TRBJ2-5; 9 positions agree with TRBD1. The DNA end is a closer match to TRBJ2-7, so the J assignment may be wrong. This CDR3 contains 13 residues. The germline gives CDR1 SQVTM, CDR2 ANQGSEA. CDR3 protein: CSVAGTGNSEQYF. Here the CDR3 DNA reads TGCAGCGTTGCAGGGACAGGGAATAGCGAGCAGTACTTC.

V and J are TRBV4-1 and TRBJ2-3; tentative D call: TRBD2 (6 bases). The germline CDR1 and CDR2 sequences are MGHRA and YSYEKL. The CDR3 runs 16 residues. Deletions cut 4 bases from V and 5 bases from J, with 19 bases between. Written as DNA, the CDR3 is TGCGCCAGCAGCCTAGCGGCACTTGGGGCTGGAGATACGCAGTATTTT. The encoded protein is CASSLAALGAGDTQYF.

The V call is TRBV7-2, the J call TRBJ2-2; TRBD2 aligns across 12 bases. V lost 6 bases and J lost 3; bases outside the gene matches: 2. CDR1 and CDR2 (germline): SGHTA, FQGNSA. The CDR3 has 15 residues. The CDR3 here is CASRRLAGDTGELFF. In nucleotides, the CDR3 is TGTGCCAGCAGGCGACTAGCGGGAGACACCGGGGAGCTGTTTTTT.

V gene TRBV2 combines with J gene TRBJ1-2; D is uncertain. CDR1 and CDR2 from the germline V gene are SNHLY and FYNNEI. V lost 6 bases and J 0 bases, leaving 8 bases between the germline ends. There are 13 residues in the CDR3. CDR3: CASRKGANYGYTF. The CDR3 coding sequence is TGTGCCAGCAGGAAGGGAGCTAACTATGGCTACACCTTC.

The chain is built from TRBV19 and TRBJ1-5; D unclear. Germline V CDR1 and CDR2: LNHDA, SQIVND (reference sequence). V was trimmed by 3 bases and J by 0 bases, leaving 9 bases between them. There are 15 residues in the CDR3. In nucleotides, the CDR3 is TGTGCCAGTAGTATTCCAGGTCATAGCAATCAGCCCCAGCATTTT. It translates to CASSIPGHSNQPQHF. Full variable domain (rest looked up from reference TRBV19 and TRBJ1-5): DGGITQSPKYLFRKEGQNVTLSCEQNLNHDAMYWYRQDPGQGLRLIYYSQIVNDFQKGDIAEGYSVSREKKESFPLTVTSAQKNPTAFYLCASSIPGHSNQPQHFGDGTRLSIL.